Listed here are 22 T cell receptor beta chains from one sample, sequenced in a study of blood T cell repertoires in COVID-19. Profiled with immunoSEQ multiplex PCR; TCRdb holds only in-frame clones, not every one. This table holds about 210,000 clones, approximately 84% found once. Input material: peripheral blood. The receptors here all came from a woman between 45 and 65 years old with active or convalescent COVID-19.

The chain couples TRBV6-5 to TRBJ1-6; possibly TRBD1 for D (6 bases). The CDR3 contains 16 residues. Trimming removed 2 bases from V and 5 bases from J, with 13 bases in between. Germline V gene data show CDR1 as MNHEY and CDR2 as SVGAGI. As DNA, the CDR3 is TGTGCCAGCAGTTACAAGAGGACAGCTAATAATTCACCCCTCCACTTT. Residues: CASSYKRTANNSPLHF.

This chain connects TRBV10-3 to TRBJ1-6; the match to TRBD1 covers 10 bases. CDR3 length equals 16 residues. CDR1 and CDR2 (germline): ENHRY, SYGVKD. Trimming removed 0 bases from V and 6 bases from J; junction bases left unmatched: 2. The CDR3 here is CAISESTGGPNSPLHF. CDR3 bases: TGTGCCATCAGTGAGTCGACAGGGGGCCCTAATTCACCCCTCCACTTT.

This chain uses TRBV24-1 with TRBJ1-6; 9 bases fit TRBD1. Germline-derived CDR1 and CDR2 are KGHDR and SFDVKD. This CDR3 region has 16 residues. V lost 4 bases to trimming and J lost 6 bases; unmatched junction nucleotides: 6. The CDR3: CATSDSGTGPNSPLHF. The CDR3 DNA sequence: TGTGCCACCAGTGACTCAGGGACAGGGCCTAATTCACCCCTCCACTTT.

The chain employs TRBV6-5 and TRBJ1-1, with 9 nucleotides matching TRBD1. There are 13 residues in the CDR3. V was pared by 6 bases and J by 10 bases, with 9 bases of the junction left unmatched. Germline CDR1 MNHEY, CDR2 SVGAGI. The CDR3, as DNA: TGTGCCAGCAGGCCTGACAGGGGGGACGGAGCTTTCTTT. The encoded protein is CASRPDRGDGAFF.

The chain uses TRBV5-1 and TRBJ2-3; 12 bases fit TRBD2. J lost 6 bases, V lost 6 bases, and 8 bases had no gene match. The CDR3 consists of 15 residues. Germline V gene data show CDR1 as SGHRS and CDR2 as YFSETQ. The CDR3 spells CASTRTSGTADTQYF. The DNA of the CDR3 is TGCGCCAGCACCCGGACTAGCGGGACGGCGGATACGCAGTATTTT.

The chain uses TRBV12-3 or TRBV12-4 and TRBJ1-5; no clear D. The V end lost 6 bases, the J end lost 0 bases, and 6 bases lay between the germline ends. The CDR3 is 13 amino acids. CDR3 bases: TGTGCCAGCAGCCAGTATAGCAATCAGCCCCAGCATTTT. Translation gives CASSQYSNQPQHF.

CDR3 DNA: TGTGCCAGCACCTCCGGGCGGGAGAGAAACTCTGGGGCCAACGTCCTGACTTTC. It codes for CASTSGRERNSGANVLTF. V and J are TRBV14 and TRBJ2-6; 7 bases match TRBD2. This CDR3 is built from 18 residues. Germline trimming cut 7 bases from V and 0 bases from J; bases unmatched to any gene: 12. Looked up from germline, CDR1 is SGHDN and CDR2 is FVKESK. The full variable domain, with the rest looked up from reference TRBV14 and TRBJ2-6, is EAGVTQFPSHSVIEKGQTVTLRCDPISGHDNLYWYRRVMGKEIKFLLHFVKESKQDESGMPNNRFLAERTGGTYSTLKVQPAELEDSGVYFCASTSGRERNSGANVLTFGAGSRLTVL.

The V and J genes are TRBV7-8 and TRBJ2-1; 8 nucleotides agree with TRBD2. The junction had 6 bases not matched to a gene; V was cut back by 5 bases and J by 3 bases. Germline CDR1 SGHVS, CDR2 FQNEAQ. The CDR3 covers 15 residues. Here the CDR3 reads CASSLISGVYNEQFF. Here the CDR3 DNA reads TGTGCCAGCAGCCTAATTAGCGGGGTCTACAATGAGCAGTTCTTC.

J is TRBJ2-7 and V is TRBV7-9; TRBD2 is a possible D gene (5 bases). V was pared by 3 bases and J by 9 bases, with 15 bases between. This CDR3 contains 13 residues. The germline V gene has CDR1 SEHNR and CDR2 FQNEAQ (reference sequence). This chain's CDR3 is CASSFIPEGGQYF. CDR3 coding DNA: TGTGCCAGCAGCTTTATCCCCGAGGGCGGGCAGTACTTC. Supplemented by reference TRBV7-9 and TRBJ2-7, the full variable domain reads DTGVSQNPRHKITKRGQNVTFRCDPISEHNRLYWYRQTLGQGPEFLTYFQNEAQLEKSRLLSDRFSAERPKGSFSTLEIQRTEQGDSAMYLCASSFIPEGGQYFGPGTRLTVT.

This rearrangement joins TRBV5-4 to TRBJ2-2; 12 nucleotides line up with TRBD2. The CDR3 has 17 residues. The junction had 2 bases not matched to a gene; V was cut back by 2 bases and J by 0 bases. Germline V CDR1 and CDR2: SGHNT, YYREEE (reference sequence). The CDR3, as DNA: TGTGCCAGCAGCTTAACTAGCGGGGGGACGAACACCGGGGAGCTGTTTTTT. Protein sequence: CASSLTSGGTNTGELFF.

This clone has just a few counts. The V and J genes are TRBV19 and TRBJ2-5, with 13 bases aligning to TRBD2. The CDR3 totals 19 residues. Trimming at V came to 5 bases and at J to 2 bases, leaving 14 bases not matched to a gene. CDR1 LNHDA and CDR2 SQIVND come from the germline V gene (reference sequence). The CDR3 region is CASSVTSRPLAGGQETQYF. The DNA for the CDR3 is TGTGCCAGTAGTGTGACCTCGAGGCCACTAGCGGGAGGGCAAGAGACCCAGTACTTC. Complete variable domain (other parts from reference TRBV19 and TRBJ2-5): DGGITQSPKYLFRKEGQNVTLSCEQNLNHDAMYWYRQDPGQGLRLIYYSQIVNDFQKGDIAEGYSVSREKKESFPLTVTSAQKNPTAFYLCASSVTSRPLAGGQETQYFGPGTRLLVL.

This chain connects TRBV6-5 to TRBJ1-6; 7 positions agree with TRBD1. V lost 7 bases and J lost 7; bases outside the gene matches: 10. CDR1 and CDR2 (germline): MNHEY, SVGAGI. The CDR3 contains 15 residues. The DNA of the CDR3 is TGTGCCAGCATACCCAGACAGGGAAACAATTCACCCCTCCACTTT. It is translated as CASIPRQGNNSPLHF.

This chain links TRBV28 with TRBJ1-5; possibly TRBD1 for D (6 bases). The ends were cut back, 2 bases at V and 4 bases at J, with 18 bases in the middle. Per germline, CDR1 MDHEN and CDR2 SYDVKM. CDR3 size: 17 residues. The CDR3 protein is CASSLPLRGGPNQPQHF. CDR3 DNA sequence: TGTGCCAGCAGTTTACCTCTTAGGGGGGGCCCAAATCAGCCCCAGCATTTT.

V gene TRBV13 combines with J gene TRBJ2-3; perhaps TRBD2 as D (6 bases). The CDR3 has 15 amino acids. Germline V gives CDR1 PRHDT, CDR2 FYEKMQ (reference sequence). Trimming pared 4 bases from V and 1 base from J, leaving 12 bases between. The CDR3 bases are TGTGCCAGCAGCTCCCCGGGAGAGGGCACAGATACGCAGTATTTT. This codes for CASSSPGEGTDTQYF.

The V and J genes are TRBV12-3 or TRBV12-4 and TRBJ2-7, with 10 bases identical to TRBD2. CDR3 length: 13 residues. Trimming took 3 bases from V and 4 from J; bases not matched to a gene: 0. CDR3: CASSFSGRYEQYF. Written as DNA, the CDR3 is TGTGCCAGCAGTTTTAGCGGGAGGTACGAGCAGTACTTC.

This chain links TRBV28 with TRBJ2-7; possible D gene TRBD1, 6 bases. Germline CDR1 is MDHEN and CDR2 is SYDVKM. V lost 4 bases and J 2 bases, leaving 18 bases between the germline ends. This CDR3 has 16 residues. CDR3: CASSSPQTGTPYEQYF. The CDR3, as DNA: TGTGCCAGCAGTTCCCCTCAGACAGGCACACCCTACGAGCAGTACTTC.

The J gene is TRBJ1-4, the V gene TRBV9, with D unclear. Germline CDR1 SGDLS, CDR2 YYNGEE. This CDR3 has 13 amino acids. Trimming left V 4 bases short and J 6 bases short, with 10 bases between. The CDR3 nucleotides are TGTGCCAGCAGCCTCGACATCGATGAAAAACTGTTTTTT. As protein: CASSLDIDEKLFF.

This clone occurred a few times. The chain recombines TRBV28 with TRBJ2-5; 9 nucleotides match TRBD2. V lost 3 bases, J lost 7 bases, and 12 bases stayed unmatched. Germline assignment: CDR1 MDHEN and CDR2 SYDVKM. The CDR3 loop spans 16 amino acids. The CDR3 sequence: CASSFVAGGPKATQYF. CDR3 sequence (DNA): TGTGCCAGCAGTTTTGTTGCGGGAGGGCCCAAGGCGACCCAGTACTTC.

This chain links TRBV4-2 with TRBJ2-5; D perhaps matches TRBD2 (7 bases). The CDR3 sequence is 16 residues long. The V end lost 2 bases, the J end lost 2 bases, and 15 bases lay between the germline ends. Germline loops: CDR1 LGHNA, CDR2 YNFKEQ. CDR3 in amino acids: CASSQRTRGGQETQYF. CDR3 in DNA: TGTGCCAGCAGCCAACGGACTAGAGGGGGTCAAGAGACCCAGTACTTC.

The J gene is TRBJ1-5, the V gene TRBV5-1; 8 nucleotides line up with TRBD1. Trimming at V came to 1 base and at J to 7 bases, leaving 7 bases not matched to a gene. This CDR3 comprises 15 residues. Germline assignment: CDR1 SGHRS and CDR2 YFSETQ. The chain's CDR3 is CASSLTTGVGQPQHF. The DNA for the CDR3 is TGCGCCAGCAGCTTGACGACAGGGGTTGGACAGCCCCAGCATTTT.

V gene TRBV6-5 combines with J gene TRBJ1-5; 8 nucleotides align to TRBD1. The CDR3 is 15 amino acids. Trimming cost V 6 bases and J 7 bases; bases outside gene matches: 11. In germline, CDR1 is MNHEY, CDR2 SVGAGI. CDR3 amino acids: CASSPMQGASQPQHF. For the CDR3, the DNA is TGTGCCAGCAGCCCAATGCAGGGGGCTTCACAGCCCCAGCATTTT.

The V and J genes are TRBV4-2 and TRBJ2-7; 9 bases align to TRBD1. The V gene end was trimmed by 6 bases and the J gene end by 6 bases; junction bases not matched to a gene: 6. Germline V gives CDR1 LGHNA, CDR2 YNFKEQ. The CDR3 loop spans 13 amino acids. CDR3 DNA: TGTGCCAGCAGTCCCCCGGGACAGGGCGAGCAGTACTTC. Translating gives CASSPPGQGEQYF.